Described below is a single T cell receptor (beta chain) sequence and its context. Its antigen is still unknown. This entry comes from a study of cytomegalovirus exposure and HLA in healthy donors. V was pared by 5 bases and J by 2 bases, with 17 bases between. The germline V gene has CDR1 WNHNN and CDR2 SYGVQD (reference sequence). The CDR3 runs to 16 residues. Study findings and constraints: An analysis that was carried out later associated approximately 15,000 TCR beta sequences with HLA alleles at 0.05 false discovery rate.

PCR used 60 Vbeta primers and 13 Jbeta primers. Clones were read by immunoSEQ multiplex PCR, and TCRdb kept only the in-frame ones, dropping some. The sample includes over 200,000 clones, about 72% of them seen just once. Source material: PBMCs. This receptor was taken from a male donor in good health and CMV-seronegative. This sequence joins TRBV10-1 and TRBJ2-3; perhaps TRBD1 as D (5 bases). The CDR3 is CASSTGHGPSTDTQYF. In DNA, the CDR3 is TGCGCCAGCAGTACTGGACATGGGCCATCCACAGATACGCAGTATTTT.